Here is one T cell receptor (beta chain) with its context. The target of this receptor is not known. No qualities accompany the bases; no much larger clone lies one base away. The data stem from a study of graft-versus-host responses after intestinal transplantation (dated by TCRdb to the early 2020s). In the study overall: The transplants that recipients received were multivisceral, liver-intestinal, or isolated intestinal. Every recipient was given anti-thymocyte globulin induction, then maintenance tacrolimus and steroids for around three years. Bulk TCR-beta CDR3 sequencing was used to track graft-versus-host and host-versus-graft alloreactive T cell clones in the graft, circulation and bone marrow after intestinal transplantation. To identify alloreactive clones, pre-transplant mixed lymphocyte reaction products were sequenced and then compared with unstimulated pre-transplant donor and recipient T cells. Of the 20 to 25 intestinal transplant recipients enrolled in the cohort, one of whom was a retransplant, a few patients without pretransplant specimens were excluded. Donor T cell macrochimerism was defined as a peak of at least 4% donor T cells among recipient peripheral blood mononuclear cells. Rather than going through the commercial service, samples from three later patients were sequenced in-house on an Illumina MiSeq and processed with MiXCR. What the research found in general, with its limitations: In the allografts of patients with donor T cell macrochimerism, GvH to HvG T cell clonal ratios were high. Early after transplant, declines in HvG clones were associated with peak levels of circulating GvH clones. GvH clones were detected in recipient bone marrow, and some of these GvH clones were observed earlier in ileal mucosa or blood, consistent with an intestinal mucosal origin. The conclusions were limited by the relatively low number and heterogeneity of the intestinal transplant patients.

The CDR3, cysteine through phenylalanine, is 15 amino acids long. This entry keeps only the CDR3 DNA: 45 bases, framed from base 1. Via the germline V gene (reference sequence), CDR1 is LNHDA and CDR2 SQIVND. Trimming removed 5 bases from V and 4 bases from J, leaving 16 bases between the germline ends. Taken with the paper, the label for time point translates to: cells obtained before transplantation from donor or recipient. CD3+CD4+ and CD3+CD8+ populations were FACS-sorted from unstimulated pre-transplant donor and recipient cells taken from spleen or lymph nodes. Libraries were made using the immunoSEQ multiplex PCR assay. In most patients, genomic DNA was isolated using the Qiagen DNeasy Blood and Tissue Kit and sent frozen to Adaptive Biotechnologies for TCR sequencing. For most patients, genomic DNA was subjected to high-throughput TCR-beta CDR3 sequencing by Adaptive Biotechnologies. The paper's processing steps were these. Adaptive's ImmunoSEQ software supplied the TCR sequencing data for 15 to 20 patients, while MiXCR and VDJtools were used to process three other patients. To correct CD4 versus CD8 sorting errors, sequences present in both subsets at a frequency ratio below 5:1 were removed. CDR3 nucleotide sequences shared by donor and recipient were removed because the origin of these sequences could not be assigned. To count as alloreactive, a clone needed at least 2-fold expansion over unstimulated cells and a minimum CFSE-low frequency of 0.002% (template counts) or 0.001% (read counts). Mappable clones were those detected in sequenced pre-transplant spleen, lymph node, or MLR CFSE-low populations of the donor or recipient. Cumulative frequency of alloreactive clones was calculated as a percentage of all sequences weighted by copy number. Held by TCRdb, this immuneACCESS table contains in-frame sequences only and omits some clones. Under half of the omission traces to an unresolved V gene where checked; the cause of the rest is unknown. V, J and clone size are those of that table, while D and trimming were read from the DNA. The sample yields over 80,000 clones; 85% to 95% were counted once. Roughly 0.37% of the sample lies in the top ten.

The sequence was obtained from a human donor who was the organ donor for an intestinal transplant. Material: unstimulated CD8+ T cells sorted from spleen or lymph node cells, obtained before transplant. The receptor chain draws on TRBV19 and TRBJ2-3, with a weak D call of TRBD2 (5 bases match). The CDR3 in this case is CASSPQTGSPDTQYF. The DNA sequence follows: TGTGCCAGTAGTCCCCAGACGGGGTCCCCAGATACGCAGTATTTT.